Shown below are 30 T cell receptor beta chains from a single sample sequenced in a study of T-cell memory formation after mild COVID-19. TCRdb re-analysed the 5' RACE reads in MiXCR, keeping a single row per CDR3 protein. In the table there are 430,000 or so distinct CDR3 sequences, roughly 25% of which are singletons. The sequenced material came from PBMCs or a T cell subset sorted from them (not recorded which). These receptors all come from an adult woman who had mild COVID-19 (a few samples of this study predate the infection). Cell type and time point are not known.

J is TRBJ1-1 and V is TRBV29-1; D not resolved. The CDR3 spans 14 residues. Germline loops: CDR1 SQVTM, CDR2 ANQGSEA. The V gene lost 1 base and the J gene lost 4 bases, with 13 bases spanning the gap. The CDR3 DNA is TGCAGCGTTGAAGGAGGAGGGTATAGCACTGAAGCTTTCTTT. Translating gives CSVEGGGYSTEAFF.

The chain has TRBV24-1 and TRBJ2-3; D perhaps matches TRBD1 (6 bases). V gave up 7 bases and J gave up 3 bases, with 16 bases separating them. The CDR3 runs 15 residues. From germline, CDR1 is KGHDR and CDR2 SFDVKD. The CDR3 nucleotides read TGTGCCACCAGACCCGGACAGATTGGGACAGATACGCAGTATTTT. Translating it yields CATRPGQIGTDTQYF.

This clonotype was observed a few times. V usage is TRBV7-9 and J usage is TRBJ2-7; possible D gene TRBD2, 5 bases. The CDR3 consists of 16 residues. V dropped 1 base and J dropped 3 bases, with 16 bases sitting between them. Germline values: CDR1 SEHNR, CDR2 FQNEAQ (reference sequence). Here the CDR3 DNA reads TGTGCCAGCAGCTTAGGGCCGCAGGACTTCCTCTACGAGCAGTACTTC. Its translation is CASSLGPQDFLYEQYF.

This chain joins TRBV12-3 or TRBV12-4 and TRBJ2-7, with D maybe TRBD2 (7 bases). The CDR3 sequence is 13 residues long. V was trimmed by 7 bases and J by 6 bases, leaving 16 bases between them. Here the CDR3 reads CASIPNGGREQYF. The CDR3 DNA reads TGTGCCAGCATCCCGAACGGGGGGCGCGAGCAGTACTTC.

The chain couples TRBV7-2 to TRBJ1-6; TRBD1 agrees at 7 bases. Germline V gene lookup returns CDR1 SGHTA and CDR2 FQGNSA. The CDR3 has 16 amino acids. Trimming at V came to 5 bases and at J to 1 base, leaving 5 bases not matched to a gene. Written as DNA, the CDR3 is TGTGCCAGCAGCGCCACGACAGGGTCCTATAATTCACCCCTCCACTTT. It is translated as CASSATTGSYNSPLHF.

V and J are TRBV12-3 or TRBV12-4 and TRBJ2-7, with TRBD1 matching 12 bases. V gave up 8 bases and J gave up 0 bases; unmatched junction bases: 8. The CDR3 is made up of 16 amino acids. CDR3 DNA sequence: TGTGCCAGCGGGGGACAGGGGGCGTCCAACTCCTACGAGCAGTACTTC. It specifies CASGGQGASNSYEQYF.

The V call is TRBV6-6, the J call TRBJ1-4; 7 bases match TRBD1. The CDR3 consists of 15 residues. The V and J ends lost 0 bases and 4 bases, in that order; junction bases with no gene match: 2. Germline V gene data show CDR1 as MNHNY and CDR2 as SVGAGI (reference sequence). The CDR3 region is CASSYSGTVNEKLFF. CDR3 DNA: TGTGCCAGCAGTTACTCGGGGACAGTTAATGAAAAACTGTTTTTT.

The rearrangement links TRBV6-5 to TRBJ2-1, with TRBD2 identical over 10 bases. Trimming at V came to 6 bases and at J to 4 bases, leaving 9 bases not matched to a gene. Germline CDR1 is MNHEY and CDR2 is SVGAGI. The CDR3 contains 16 residues. The CDR3 loop reads CASSPRTSGGYNEQFF. The CDR3 nucleotides are TGTGCCAGCAGCCCAAGGACTAGCGGAGGGTACAATGAGCAGTTCTTC.

V gene TRBV11-3 combines with J gene TRBJ2-3, with D possibly called TRBD1 or TRBD2 (5 bases each). This CDR3 contains 15 residues. Per germline, CDR1 SGHNT and CDR2 YENEEA. The ends were cut back, 5 bases at V and 3 bases at J, with 15 bases in the middle. The DNA for the CDR3 is TGTGCCAGCAGCCGGGGCGACTACCCGACAGATACGCAGTATTTT. Encoded protein: CASSRGDYPTDTQYF.

There are a few counts of this clonotype. The genes are TRBV10-3 and TRBJ2-5; TRBD2 agrees at 7 bases. The CDR3 length is 14 residues. Losses at the gene ends were 4 bases for V and 5 bases for J; bases not matched to a gene: 7. From germline, CDR1 is ENHRY and CDR2 SYGVKD. CDR3 residues: CAISVGGRGETQYF. CDR3 bases: TGTGCCATCAGTGTTGGCGGGAGAGGGGAGACCCAGTACTTC.

This clonotype was seen more than once but under ten times. The chain recombines TRBV12-3 or TRBV12-4 with TRBJ1-4, with D possibly matching TRBD1 (6 bases). V gave up 5 bases and J gave up 7 bases, with 17 bases separating them. The CDR3 has 15 amino acids. The CDR3 DNA reads as TGTGCCAGCAGTAGAGACAGGAGAATAGGTGAAAAACTGTTTTTT. Translated, it gives CASSRDRRIGEKLFF.

The rearrangement links TRBV6-2 or TRBV6-3 to TRBJ2-3; 7 bases match TRBD2. Germline CDR1 is MNHEY and CDR2 is SVGEGT. Germline trimming cut 7 bases from V and 1 base from J; bases unmatched to any gene: 5. CDR3 size: 14 residues. CDR3 residues: CASTPSGRTDTQYF. CDR3 DNA: TGTGCCAGCACTCCTAGCGGACGCACAGATACGCAGTATTTT.

The CDR3 DNA reads as TGTGCCACCAGCGTATCGCGGGACAGGTTGTTAGGCTACACCTTC. Protein sequence: CATSVSRDRLLGYTF. The chain is built from TRBV15 and TRBJ1-2, with 8 bases aligning to TRBD1. Looked up from germline, CDR1 is LNHNV and CDR2 is YYDKDF (reference sequence). The CDR3 loop spans 15 amino acids. Germline trimming cut 5 bases from V and 8 bases from J; bases unmatched to any gene: 13. Full variable domain (outside the CDR3, taken from reference TRBV15 and TRBJ1-2): DAMVIQNPRYQVTQFGKPVTLSCSQTLNHNVMYWYQQKSSQAPKLLFHYYDKDFNNEADTPDNFQSRRPNTSFCFLDIRSPGLGDTAMYLCATSVSRDRLLGYTFGSGTRLTVV.

The chain uses TRBV7-9 and TRBJ2-1; TRBD2 matches at 12 bases. After removal of 5 bases from V and 0 bases from J, the junction contained 8 bases not matched to a gene. This CDR3 has 18 residues. Per germline, CDR1 SEHNR and CDR2 FQNEAQ (reference sequence). CDR3 sequence: CASSPRTSGISSYNEQFF. CDR3 DNA: TGTGCCAGCAGCCCCCGGACTAGCGGGATTAGCTCCTACAATGAGCAGTTCTTC.

This chain joins TRBV7-9 and TRBJ1-2; no definite D call. Trimming left V 1 base short and J 4 bases short, with 16 bases between. In germline, CDR1 is SEHNR, CDR2 FQNEAQ (reference sequence). The CDR3 length is 16 residues. The CDR3 here is CASSLGLHAESYGYTF. DNA of the CDR3: TGTGCCAGCAGCTTAGGCCTACACGCAGAGAGCTATGGCTACACCTTC.

The chain has TRBV2 and TRBJ2-7; 7 bases fit TRBD2. The V gene's germline CDR1 is SNHLY and CDR2 FYNNEI. The CDR3 spans 15 residues. The V gene end was trimmed by 4 bases and the J gene end by 4 bases; junction bases not matched to a gene: 10. As DNA, the CDR3 is TGTGCCAGCAGTGGTGTAGCGGGTCTTTCGTACGAGCAGTACTTC. Translating gives CASSGVAGLSYEQYF.

This clonotype was picked up a small number of times. The rearrangement links TRBV5-1 to TRBJ1-4; 7 bases are a match to TRBD1. Trimming cost V 0 bases and J 7 bases; bases outside gene matches: 3. Germline V gene sequence: CDR1 SGHRS, CDR2 YFSETQ. CDR3 length: 14 residues. CDR3: CASSLDRGGEKLFF. CDR3 DNA: TGCGCCAGCAGCTTGGACAGGGGAGGTGAAAAACTGTTTTTT.

This clonotype was recorded a few times. V usage is TRBV4-2 and J usage is TRBJ1-1, with D possibly TRBD1 on 5 matching bases. Germline V gene data show CDR1 as LGHNA and CDR2 as YNFKEQ. This CDR3 has 15 amino acids. V dropped 3 bases and J dropped 1 base, with 12 bases sitting between them. This chain's CDR3 is CASSQARGENTEAFF. The CDR3 DNA sequence: TGTGCCAGCAGCCAGGCACGGGGGGAGAACACTGAAGCTTTCTTT.

The chain couples TRBV3-1 to TRBJ1-5; possibly TRBD1 for D (6 bases). Germline CDR1 reads LGHDT; CDR2 reads YNNKEL (reference sequence). Trimming pared 4 bases from V and 3 bases from J, leaving 16 bases between. This CDR3 is 16 amino acids long. CDR3 DNA: TGTGCCAGCAGCCCCCACCTAGGACAGTCCAATCAGCCCCAGCATTTT. It codes for CASSPHLGQSNQPQHF.

CDR3 sequence: CAISNRDHQPQHF. Written as DNA, the CDR3 is TGTGCCATCAGTAACAGGGATCATCAGCCCCAGCATTTT. The chain uses TRBV10-3 and TRBJ1-5; a weak D match, TRBD1 (6 bases). The germline V and J ends were trimmed by 5 bases and 5 bases, with 10 bases remaining between them. Looked up from germline, CDR1 is ENHRY and CDR2 is SYGVKD. The CDR3 length is 13 residues.

The chain is built from TRBV20-1 and TRBJ2-3, with no clear D. This CDR3 has 14 residues. CDR1 is DFQATT, CDR2 SNEGSKA, per germline (reference sequence). V lost 5 bases and J 3 bases, leaving 15 bases between the germline ends. CDR3 in amino acids: CSAPFSGGTDTQYF. CDR3 DNA sequence: TGCAGTGCTCCCTTTTCGGGTGGGACAGATACGCAGTATTTT.

The V and J genes are TRBV7-9 and TRBJ1-1; D is perhaps TRBD1 (6 bases). V was clipped by 1 base and J by 5 bases, with 8 bases between them. From germline, CDR1 is SEHNR and CDR2 FQNEAQ (reference sequence). The CDR3 consists of 13 residues. Here the CDR3 reads CASSLEQGTEAFF. CDR3 sequence (DNA): TGTGCCAGCAGCTTAGAACAGGGTACTGAAGCTTTCTTT.

This rearrangement joins TRBV6-1 to TRBJ1-2, with D perhaps TRBD1 (6 bases). Germline lookup yields CDR1 MNHNS and CDR2 SASEGT. The CDR3 extends over 14 amino acids. Trimming pared 2 bases from V and 4 bases from J, leaving 11 bases between. The CDR3 coding sequence is TGTGCCAGCAGTGAAACGACAGGAGGCTATGGCTACACCTTC. Its translation: CASSETTGGYGYTF.

Only a few counts were recorded for this clonotype. The rearrangement uses TRBV15 and TRBJ2-1; D gene uncertain. The CDR3 runs to 13 residues. Germline CDR1 and CDR2: LNHNV and YYDKDF (reference sequence). The ends were cut back, 0 bases at V and 12 bases at J, with 12 bases in the middle. CDR3 in amino acids: CATSRDRERVQFF. In nucleotides, the CDR3 is TGTGCCACCAGCAGAGATCGCGAAAGGGTGCAGTTCTTC. Supplemented by reference TRBV15 and TRBJ2-1, the full variable domain reads DAMVIQNPRYQVTQFGKPVTLSCSQTLNHNVMYWYQQKSSQAPKLLFHYYDKDFNNEADTPDNFQSRRPNTSFCFLDIRSPGLGDTAMYLCATSRDRERVQFFGPGTRLTVL.

In DNA form, the CDR3 reads TGTGCCAGCAGCTTCCCCGACAGGGCCGGCTACGAGCAGTACTTC. Translated: CASSFPDRAGYEQYF. This rearrangement joins TRBV7-8 to TRBJ2-7, with 7 bases identical to TRBD1. Per the germline V gene, CDR1 is SGHVS and CDR2 is FQNEAQ. The V gene end was trimmed by 3 bases and the J gene end by 3 bases; junction bases not matched to a gene: 8. The CDR3 sequence is 15 residues long.

The chain couples TRBV14 to TRBJ2-2; perhaps TRBD1 as D (5 bases). CDR3 length equals 17 residues. Trimming stripped 0 bases from V and 4 bases from J, with 15 bases between. Germline CDR1 and CDR2: SGHDN and FVKESK. The CDR3 nucleotides read TGTGCCAGCAGCCAAGAAGATAGGGGAATTGGCACCGGGGAGCTGTTTTTT. Its translation is CASSQEDRGIGTGELFF. Looking up the rest from reference TRBV14 and TRBJ2-2 gives the full variable domain: EAGVTQFPSHSVIEKGQTVTLRCDPISGHDNLYWYRRVMGKEIKFLLHFVKESKQDESGMPNNRFLAERTGGTYSTLKVQPAELEDSGVYFCASSQEDRGIGTGELFFGEGSRLTVL.

This clonotype has just a few counts. The chain has TRBV4-2 and TRBJ2-2; no clear D. The germline V gene has CDR1 LGHNA and CDR2 YNFKEQ. This CDR3 comprises 15 residues. With 4 bases removed from V and 2 bases from J, the gap between germline ends came to 11 bases. The DNA for the CDR3 is TGTGCCAGCAGCCCAGCTCAGAGCAACACCGGGGAGCTGTTTTTT. Its protein is CASSPAQSNTGELFF.

V gene TRBV5-6 combines with J gene TRBJ1-2; D is unclear. V was clipped by 0 bases and J by 8 bases, with 11 bases between them. Germline values: CDR1 SGHDT, CDR2 YYEEEE. The CDR3 covers 13 residues. The CDR3: CASSLETSGGYTF. CDR3 sequence (DNA): TGTGCCAGCAGCTTGGAAACCTCCGGGGGCTACACCTTC.

The chain links TRBV19 to TRBJ2-2; no clear D gene. CDR1 LNHDA and CDR2 SQIVND come from the germline V gene (reference sequence). Between the trimmed V and J ends, which lost 3 bases and 6 bases, there was a span of 8 bases. This CDR3 is built from 13 residues. The CDR3 loop is CASSMGFPGELFF. The DNA of the CDR3 is TGTGCCAGTAGTATGGGGTTCCCCGGGGAGCTGTTTTTT.

The rearrangement uses TRBV5-8 and TRBJ1-5, with D hard to call. This CDR3 contains 16 residues. V shed 1 base and J shed 1 base, with 12 bases lying between them. Germline-derived CDR1 and CDR2 are SGHTS and YDEGEE. CDR3 nucleotide sequence: TGTGCCAGCAGCTTGTGGGGAGGCGGCAGCAATCAGCCCCAGCATTTT. Its translation is CASSLWGGGSNQPQHF.